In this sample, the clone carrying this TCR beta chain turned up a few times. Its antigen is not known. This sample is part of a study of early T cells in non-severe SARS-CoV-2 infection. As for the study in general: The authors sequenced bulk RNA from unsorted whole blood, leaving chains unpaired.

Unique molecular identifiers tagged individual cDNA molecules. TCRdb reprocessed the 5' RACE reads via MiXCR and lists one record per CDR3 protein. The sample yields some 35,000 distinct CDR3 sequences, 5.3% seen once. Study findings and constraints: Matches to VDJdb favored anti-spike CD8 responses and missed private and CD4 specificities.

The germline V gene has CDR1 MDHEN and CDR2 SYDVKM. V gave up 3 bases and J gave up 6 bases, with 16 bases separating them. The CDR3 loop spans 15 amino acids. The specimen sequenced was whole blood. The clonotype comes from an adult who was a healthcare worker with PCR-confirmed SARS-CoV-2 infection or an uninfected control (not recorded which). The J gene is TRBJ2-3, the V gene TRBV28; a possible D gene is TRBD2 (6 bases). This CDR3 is CASSFRRIRGDTQYF. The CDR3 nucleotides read TGTGCCAGCAGTTTTCGCAGGATTCGGGGGGATACGCAGTATTTT.